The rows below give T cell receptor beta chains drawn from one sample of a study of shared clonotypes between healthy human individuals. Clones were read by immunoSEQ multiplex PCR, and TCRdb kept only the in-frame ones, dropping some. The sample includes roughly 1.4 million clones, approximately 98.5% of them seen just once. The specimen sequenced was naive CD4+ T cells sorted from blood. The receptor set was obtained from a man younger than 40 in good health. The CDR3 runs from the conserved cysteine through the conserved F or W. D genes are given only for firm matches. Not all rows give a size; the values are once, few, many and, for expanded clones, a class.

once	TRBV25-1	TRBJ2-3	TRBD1	TGTGCCAGCAGTGGGGACAGTCCTAGCACAGATACGCAGTATTTT	CASSGDSPSTDTQYF
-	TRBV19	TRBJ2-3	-	TGTGCCAGTACTCCTTGGGCCGGAGGGAGCGATACGCAGTATTTT	CASTPWAGGSDTQYF
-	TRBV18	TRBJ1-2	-	TGTGCCAGCTCACCAAGGGAGGGGTCCGGGTCCAGCTATGGCTACACCTTC	CASSPREGSGSSYGYTF
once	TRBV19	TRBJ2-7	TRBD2	TGTGCCAGTAGTATAGGCAGCGGGGTGTGGGAGCAGTACTTC	CASSIGSGVWEQYF
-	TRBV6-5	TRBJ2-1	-	TGTGCCAGCAGTCCCGGCCCGTTGACGCAGTTCTTC	CASSPGPLTQFF
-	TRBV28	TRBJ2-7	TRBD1	TGTGCCAGCATCATGCAGGGACAGGGGGGAAACGAGCAGTACTTC	CASIMQGQGGNEQYF
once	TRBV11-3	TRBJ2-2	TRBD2	TGTGCCAGCAGCTCTAGCGGAACGAACACCGGGGAGCTGTTTTTT	CASSSSGTNTGELFF
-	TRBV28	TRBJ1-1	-	TGTGCCAGCGTAACATTCGGGGGGCCAAGGAACACTGAAGCTTTCTTT	CASVTFGGPRNTEAFF
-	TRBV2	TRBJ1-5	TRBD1	TGTGCCAGCAGTGAACGGACAGGGGGCAATCAGCCCCAGCATTTT	CASSERTGGNQPQHF
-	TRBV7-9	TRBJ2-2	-	TGTGCCAGCCCTGGGACGCTCCCCGGGGAGCTGTTTTTT	CASPGTLPGELFF
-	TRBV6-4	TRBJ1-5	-	TGTGCCAGCAGTGACTCGGGACCCATCTTCAATCAGCCCCAGCATTTT	CASSDSGPIFNQPQHF
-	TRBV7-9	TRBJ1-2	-	TGTGCCAGCAGCTCGTTGACAGGCAACTATGGCTACACCTTC	CASSSLTGNYGYTF
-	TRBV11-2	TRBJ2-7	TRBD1	TGTGCCGGGTCCGGGACAGTAGCCTACGAGCAGTACTTC	CAGSGTVAYEQYF
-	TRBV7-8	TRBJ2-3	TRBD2	TGTGCCAGCATCGGTCAATTAGCGGGAGGGCCAATGGATACGCAGTATTTT	CASIGQLAGGPMDTQYF
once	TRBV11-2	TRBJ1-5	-	TGTGCCAGCAGCTTAGATCAAGGGGGGCATCAGCCCCAGCATTTT	CASSLDQGGHQPQHF
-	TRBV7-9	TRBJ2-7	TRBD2	TGTGCCAGCAGCCTAGTAGCGGGAGTCGAGCAGTACTTC	CASSLVAGVEQYF
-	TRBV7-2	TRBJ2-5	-	TGTGCCAGCAGCCAGAGACTCGGATCTTCGGCCCAGTACTTC	CASSQRLGSSAQYF
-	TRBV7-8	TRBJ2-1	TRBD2	TGTGCCAGCAGCTTAGTCCTAGCGGGTGCCCATGAGCAGTTCTTC	CASSLVLAGAHEQFF
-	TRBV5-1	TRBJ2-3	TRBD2	TGCGCCAGCAACGACATAGCGGGAATCACAGATACGCAGTATTTT	CASNDIAGITDTQYF
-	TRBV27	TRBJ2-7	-	TGTGCCAGCAGCTCTTGGGGTACCGGTTACGAGCAGTACTTC	CASSSWGTGYEQYF
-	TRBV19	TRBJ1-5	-	TGTGCCAGTAGTATAGATACTTGGACAGGCAATCAGCCCCAGCATTTT	CASSIDTWTGNQPQHF
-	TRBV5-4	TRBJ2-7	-	TGTGCCAGCAGCTTGGCCAGCGGAGGGGTTTACGAGCAGTACTTC	CASSLASGGVYEQYF
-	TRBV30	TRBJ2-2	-	TGTGCCTGGAGTGGGAACACCGGGGAGCTGTTTTTT	CAWSGNTGELFF
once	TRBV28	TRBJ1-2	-	TGTGCCAGCAGTCCCAACAGGGCTTACACCTTC	CASSPNRAYTF
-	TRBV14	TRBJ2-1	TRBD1	TGTGCCAGCAGCCAAGATATAGGAACGGGACAGGGGAGACGGAATGAGCAGTTCTTC	CASSQDIGTGQGRRNEQFF
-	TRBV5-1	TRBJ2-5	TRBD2	TGCGCCAGCAGCTCGGGACTAGCGGGAGGGCCATACCCAGAGACCCAGTACTTC	CASSSGLAGGPYPETQYF
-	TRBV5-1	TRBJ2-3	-	TGCGCCAGCAGCTTGCAGCCACCCAGCGGAGATACGCAGTATTTT	CASSLQPPSGDTQYF
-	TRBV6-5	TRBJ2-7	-	TGTGCCAGCAGTTACTCAGCGGGCGAGCAGTACTTC	CASSYSAGEQYF
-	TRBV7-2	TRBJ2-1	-	TGTGCCAGCAGCTTAGCGGCTACCATTAATTACAATGAGCAGTTCTTC	CASSLAATINYNEQFF
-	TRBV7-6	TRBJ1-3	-	TGTGCCAGCAGCCCTAGTGGCCGGGACCTGAGGAGAAACACCATATATTTT	CASSPSGRDLRRNTIYF
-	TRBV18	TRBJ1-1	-	TGTGCCAGCTCACCACGTAAGGAGGGAACTGAAGCTTTCTTT	CASSPRKEGTEAFF
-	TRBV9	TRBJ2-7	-	TGTGCCAGCAGCCCCTCCGGGGCTAGCGTCACCTACGAGCAGTACTTC	CASSPSGASVTYEQYF
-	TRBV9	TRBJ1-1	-	TGTGCCAGCAACTACGACTCCCAAAACACTGAAGCTTTCTTT	CASNYDSQNTEAFF
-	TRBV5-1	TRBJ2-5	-	TGCGCCAGCAGCTTGGCCCCGCGAGAGACCCAGTACTTC	CASSLAPRETQYF
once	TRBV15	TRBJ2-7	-	TGTGCCACCAGCAGAGCCCTCCGGGGGCTAGCGGCCGGCTACGAGCAGTACTTC	CATSRALRGLAAGYEQYF
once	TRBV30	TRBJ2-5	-	TGTGCCTGGAGTGTTCGGCTTAAGGAGACCCAGTACTTC	CAWSVRLKETQYF
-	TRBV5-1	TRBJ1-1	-	TGCGCCAGCAGCCTGAGAACCATGAACACTGAAGCTTTCTTT	CASSLRTMNTEAFF
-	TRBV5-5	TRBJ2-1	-	TGTGCCAGCAGCTCCGGAAGTAGCTCCTACAATGAGCAGTTCTTC	CASSSGSSSYNEQFF
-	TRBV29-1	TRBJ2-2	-	TGCAGCGTTGGACAGACGGCCGGGGAGCTGTTTTTT	CSVGQTAGELFF
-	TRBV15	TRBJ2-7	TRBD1	TGTGCCACCAGCAGAGAGCGGACAGGAGCGACCGAGCAGTACTTC	CATSRERTGATEQYF
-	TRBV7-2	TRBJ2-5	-	TGTGCCAGCAGCTTAAAGCGGAGACAAGAGACCCAGTACTTC	CASSLKRRQETQYF
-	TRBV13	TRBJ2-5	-	TGTGCCAGCAGCCGGAGAGCGGGTGGGATGGAGACCCAGTACTTC	CASSRRAGGMETQYF
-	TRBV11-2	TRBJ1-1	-	TGTGCCAGCAGCTTAGACCGTGAAGCTTTCTTT	CASSLDREAFF
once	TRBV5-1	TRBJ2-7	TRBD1	TGCGCCAGCAGCCACGGGACAGGTGGGGAGCAGTACTTC	CASSHGTGGEQYF
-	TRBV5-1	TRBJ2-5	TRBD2	TGCGCCAGCAGCCCTCCGGGACTAGCGGGAGCGGAGGAGACCCAGTACTTC	CASSPPGLAGAEETQYF
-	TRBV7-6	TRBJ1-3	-	TGTGCCAGCAGCCGAAATCAGCCTTCCTCTGGAAACACCATATATTTT	CASSRNQPSSGNTIYF
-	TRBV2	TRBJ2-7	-	TGTGCCACGACTAATCGGGGATACGAGCAGTACTTC	CATTNRGYEQYF
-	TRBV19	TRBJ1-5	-	TGTGCCAGTAGGGCGACAGCTAGCAATCAGCCCCAGCATTTT	CASRATASNQPQHF
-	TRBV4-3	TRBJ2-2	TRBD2	TGCGCCAGCAGCCAAAGCGGGAGGGCCACCGGGGAGCTGTTTTTT	CASSQSGRATGELFF
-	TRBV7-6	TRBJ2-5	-	TGTGCCAGCAGCCTTTTTTCAGGGGCCGCGCCGGAGACCCAGTACTTC	CASSLFSGAAPETQYF
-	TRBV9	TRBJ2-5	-	TGTGCCAGCAGCGTATTGGACGGAGGATCGGGGACCCAGTACTTC	CASSVLDGGSGTQYF
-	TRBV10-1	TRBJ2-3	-	TGCGCCAGCAGTGAGAGTACTAGCACAGATACGCAGTATTTT	CASSESTSTDTQYF
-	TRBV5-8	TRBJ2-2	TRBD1	TGTGCCAGCAGCCGACGAGGACAGGGCGCCGCGAACACCGGGGAGCTGTTTTTT	CASSRRGQGAANTGELFF
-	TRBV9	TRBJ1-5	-	TGTGCCAGCAGCAAAAACGGACGTGCGTATCAGCCCCAGCATTTT	CASSKNGRAYQPQHF
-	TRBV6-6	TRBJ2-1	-	TGTGCCAGCAGTAATACAGACCCGTCTTACAATGAGCAGTTCTTC	CASSNTDPSYNEQFF
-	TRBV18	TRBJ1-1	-	TGTGCCAGCTCACCATTGGGGCGGGGGCTATCTGAAGCTTTCTTT	CASSPLGRGLSEAFF
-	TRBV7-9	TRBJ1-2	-	TGTGCCAGCAGCTCGACCGCTGACTATGGCTACACCTTC	CASSSTADYGYTF